What follows are 18 T cell receptor beta chains derived from one specimen sequenced in a study of T-cell reconstitution after alpha-beta-depleted transplantation in children. Unique molecular identifiers were incorporated when the TCRbeta library was constructed. TCRdb itself ran the PCR reads through MiXCR, one entry per CDR3 protein. The repertoire includes some 550,000 distinct CDR3 sequences, 15% to 20% of them detected once, and 3% to 4% sits in the top ten. Specimen: PBMCs from the stem cell graft donor, collected from the stem cell graft. These receptors were taken from a human donor who donated a stem cell graft to a child with acute lymphoblastic leukemia.

This chain uses TRBV5-1 with TRBJ2-7; D is ambiguous. CDR3 length equals 17 residues. V was shortened by 7 bases and J by 3 bases, with 26 bases between the two germline ends. The germline CDR1 and CDR2 sequences are SGHRS and YFSETQ. The CDR3 DNA sequence: TGCGCCAGCGTTCCGGGCCTGCTCGGAAGAAGGAGCTACGAGCAGTACTTC. Its protein product is CASVPGLLGRRSYEQYF.

This clonotype was seen more than once but under ten times. The CDR3 nucleotides are TGTGCCATCAGTCCTTCTTGGCTAGCGGACAATGAGCAGTTCTTC. The encoded protein is CAISPSWLADNEQFF. The chain uses TRBV10-3 and TRBJ2-1; 7 bases are shared with TRBD2. Germline V gene data show CDR1 as ENHRY and CDR2 as SYGVKD. The junction had 9 bases not matched to a gene; V was cut back by 5 bases and J by 5 bases. CDR3 length equals 15 residues.

Only a few counts were recorded for this clonotype. The chain couples TRBV5-1 to TRBJ2-7; 7 nucleotides agree with TRBD1. CDR3 length: 15 amino acids. The germline V gene encodes CDR1 SGHRS and CDR2 YFSETQ. J lost 0 bases, V lost 4 bases, and 7 bases had no gene match. CDR3 bases: TGCGCCAGCAGCGGCACAGGGGAAAGCTCCTACGAGCAGTACTTC. This gives the protein CASSGTGESSYEQYF.

V is TRBV18 and J is TRBJ2-7, with D uncertain. V gave up 4 bases and J gave up 0 bases, with 10 bases separating them. The CDR3 loop spans 14 amino acids. Germline V gene data show CDR1 as KGHSH and CDR2 as LQKENI. The CDR3 is CASSLTSSSYEQYF. The DNA for the CDR3 is TGTGCCAGCTCACTGACATCCAGCTCCTACGAGCAGTACTTC. The complete variable domain, with remaining parts taken from reference TRBV18 and TRBJ2-7, reads NAGVMQNPRHLVRRRGQEARLRCSPMKGHSHVYWYRQLPEEGLKFMVYLQKENIIDESGMPKERFSAEFPKEGPSILRIQQVVRGDSAAYFCASSLTSSSYEQYFGPGTRLTVT.

The chain has TRBV9 and TRBJ2-5; D uncertain. Germline lookup yields CDR1 SGDLS and CDR2 YYNGEE. Trimming removed 0 bases from V and 5 bases from J, with 8 bases in between. This CDR3 contains 13 residues. The CDR3 region is CASSVATEETQYF. In DNA, the CDR3 is TGTGCCAGCAGCGTAGCTACAGAGGAGACCCAGTACTTC.

In this sample, this clonotype turned up a few times. The CDR3 protein is CASSSNSGTSGFYEQYF. In DNA form, the CDR3 reads TGTGCCAGCAGCTCAAATTCCGGGACTAGCGGCTTCTACGAGCAGTACTTC. This sequence joins TRBV5-5 and TRBJ2-7; TRBD2 matches at 11 bases. V lost 3 bases to trimming and J lost 3 bases; unmatched junction nucleotides: 11. In germline, CDR1 is SGHKS, CDR2 YYEKEE (reference sequence). The CDR3 contains 17 residues.

The rearrangement links TRBV20-1 to TRBJ1-1, with D hard to call. Germline values: CDR1 DFQATT, CDR2 SNEGSKA (reference sequence). Trimming cost V 6 bases and J 5 bases, with 16 bases left between them. CDR3 length equals 13 residues. The CDR3 sequence is CSAYLPARTEAFF. CDR3 DNA sequence: TGCAGTGCCTACCTCCCGGCTCGGACTGAAGCTTTCTTT.

This chain connects TRBV3-1 to TRBJ2-1; 10 bases are shared with TRBD2. Unmatched junction bases numbered 11, after V lost 4 bases and J lost 8 bases. Germline CDR1 reads LGHDT; CDR2 reads YNNKEL (reference sequence). The CDR3 contains 16 residues. CDR3: CASSLHSGRRGDEQFF. CDR3 nucleotides: TGTGCCAGCAGCCTCCATAGCGGGAGGAGGGGGGATGAGCAGTTCTTC.

The chain couples TRBV24-1 to TRBJ2-1; D is undetermined. V was clipped by 3 bases and J by 2 bases, with 13 bases between them. The CDR3 is 16 residues long. CDR1 is KGHDR and CDR2 is SFDVKD in the germline V gene. CDR3 residues: CATSDRAPRAYNEQFF. The CDR3 DNA reads TGTGCCACCAGTGATCGGGCCCCAAGGGCCTACAATGAGCAGTTCTTC.

This clonotype was seen repeatedly, ten times or more. The chain joins TRBV29-1 to TRBJ2-3; 9 bases fit TRBD2. Trimming cost V 7 bases and J 2 bases; bases outside gene matches: 4. The CDR3 spans 13 residues. Looked up from germline, CDR1 is SQVTM and CDR2 is ANQGSEA. CDR3 loop: CSARLAATDTQYF. The DNA for the CDR3 is TGCAGCGCCCGACTAGCGGCCACAGATACGCAGTATTTT.

The gene calls are TRBV20-1 and TRBJ1-1; D gene ambiguous. Germline CDR1 reads DFQATT; CDR2 reads SNEGSKA (reference sequence). The CDR3 is made up of 14 amino acids. V was cut by 3 bases and J by 1 base, with 12 bases left in between. CDR3 region: CSARGSGPNTEAFF. Written as DNA, the CDR3 is TGCAGTGCTAGGGGCAGTGGACCGAACACTGAAGCTTTCTTT.

This clonotype has more than one count but fewer than ten. The rearrangement joins TRBV9 to TRBJ1-5; D is undetermined. Germline assignment: CDR1 SGDLS and CDR2 YYNGEE. The CDR3 length is 14 residues. V lost 0 bases to trimming and J lost 5 bases, with 9 bases between them. The CDR3 DNA follows: TGTGCCAGCAGCGTAGAGGGCGGCGATCAGCCCCAGCATTTT. Protein sequence: CASSVEGGDQPQHF.

This clonotype was seen more than once but under ten times. The rearrangement joins TRBV12-3 or TRBV12-4 to TRBJ2-7, with TRBD1 as a possible D gene (6 bases). This CDR3 contains 15 residues. Trimming removed 5 bases from V and 2 bases from J, with 16 bases in between. The CDR3 nucleotides are TGTGCCAGCAGTGACCAACAGGGTTATACCTACGAGCAGTACTTC. Amino acids: CASSDQQGYTYEQYF.

This clonotype was detected a few times. The chain employs TRBV10-3 and TRBJ2-3, with TRBD1 matching over 9 bases. The CDR3 sequence is 16 residues long. V gave up 3 bases and J gave up 5 bases; unmatched junction bases: 9. CDR1 ENHRY and CDR2 SYGVKD come from the germline V gene. The CDR3 DNA follows: TGTGCCATCAGTGAATCCCCGGACAGGGGAGTAGATACGCAGTATTTT. Its protein is CAISESPDRGVDTQYF.

This clonotype was found a few times. The rearrangement uses TRBV29-1 and TRBJ2-4; D is unresolved. The CDR3 spans 14 residues. Trimming took 2 bases from V and 1 from J, leaving 9 bases between them. In germline, CDR1 is SQVTM, CDR2 ANQGSEA. CDR3 coding DNA: TGCAGCGTTGAAAGGGAATGGGCCAAAAACATTCAGTACTTC. This sequence encodes CSVEREWAKNIQYF.

The genes are TRBV4-1 and TRBJ2-1; the D is unclear. This CDR3 spans 15 amino acids. V lost 0 bases to trimming and J lost 4 bases, with 10 bases between them. Germline V gives CDR1 MGHRA, CDR2 YSYEKL. CDR3 in DNA: TGCGCCAGCAGCCAAGATCCCGACTGGTACAATGAGCAGTTCTTC. Protein sequence: CASSQDPDWYNEQFF.

The CDR3: CASTIGPDYEQYF. The CDR3 DNA sequence: TGTGCCAGCACTATCGGACCGGACTACGAGCAGTACTTC. The rearrangement links TRBV27 to TRBJ2-7, with D unclear. Germline V CDR1 and CDR2: MNHEY, SMNVEV (reference sequence). This CDR3 spans 13 amino acids. Trimming shortened V by 7 bases and J by 3 bases, and 13 bases separated the two germline ends.

This chain joins TRBV6-1 and TRBJ2-1; 13 nucleotides match TRBD2. Trimming at V came to 5 bases and at J to 9 bases, leaving 10 bases not matched to a gene. The length of the CDR3 is 16 residues. Germline values: CDR1 MNHNS, CDR2 SASEGT. CDR3 nucleotides: TGTGCCAGCAGTCTGACCGGGACTAGCGGGATCTTTGAGCAGTTCTTC. Its translation is CASSLTGTSGIFEQFF.